Sequencing of this TCR beta chain was carried out in a study of T cell responses to AZD1222 COVID-19 vaccine. The method was immunoSEQ multiplex PCR; TCRdb's version includes in-frame clones alone and lacks a portion of them. The table includes about 140,000 clones, over 85% detected once. The study's findings and limits: Clonal diversity was possibly underestimated, and the donors were mostly white British, with more females. Nearly half of spike-specific TCRs reportedly target variant regions that are unmutated in the B.1.351 and B.1.1.7 variants.

As concerns this clone: Antigen: not known.

The specimen was peripheral blood, collected on day 0 of AZD1222 vaccination. The source of this sequence is an adult in good health.

CDR3 protein: CASSAAGTENYEQYF. The CDR3 nucleotides are TGTGCCAGCAGTGCCGCCGGGACTGAGAACTACGAGCAGTACTTC. The rearrangement uses TRBV28 and TRBJ2-7; D may be TRBD2 (6 bases). V gave up 5 bases and J gave up 3 bases, with 17 bases separating them. From germline, CDR1 is MDHEN and CDR2 SYDVKM. CDR3 length equals 15 residues. The entire variable domain, with the rest obtained from reference TRBV28 and TRBJ2-7, is as follows: DVKVTQSSRYLVKRTGEKVFLECVQDMDHENMFWYRQDPGLGLRLIYFSYDVKMKEKGDIPEGYSVSREKKERFSLILESASTNQTSMYLCASSAAGTENYEQYFGPGTRLTVT.